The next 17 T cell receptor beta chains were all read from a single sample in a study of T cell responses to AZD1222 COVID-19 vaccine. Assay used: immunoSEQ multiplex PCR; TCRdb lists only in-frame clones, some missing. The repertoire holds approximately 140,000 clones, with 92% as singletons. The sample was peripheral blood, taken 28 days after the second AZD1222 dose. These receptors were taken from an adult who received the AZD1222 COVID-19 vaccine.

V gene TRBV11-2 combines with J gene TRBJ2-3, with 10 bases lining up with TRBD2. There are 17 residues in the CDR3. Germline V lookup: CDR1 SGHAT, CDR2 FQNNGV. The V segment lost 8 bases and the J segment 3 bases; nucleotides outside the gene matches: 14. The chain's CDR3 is CASEGLAEGQQTDTQYF. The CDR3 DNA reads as TGTGCCAGCGAAGGACTAGCGGAAGGTCAGCAGACAGATACGCAGTATTTT.

The CDR3 nucleotides read TGTGCCAGTAGTGCTATTCCCGGGGAGACCCAGTACTTC. As protein: CASSAIPGETQYF. This chain uses TRBV19 with TRBJ2-5; D is unresolved. CDR3 length equals 13 residues. Trimming removed 5 bases at V and 5 bases at J, with 12 bases between. Germline V CDR1 and CDR2: LNHDA, SQIVND (reference sequence). Variable domain in full (rest from reference TRBV19 and TRBJ2-5): DGGITQSPKYLFRKEGQNVTLSCEQNLNHDAMYWYRQDPGQGLRLIYYSQIVNDFQKGDIAEGYSVSREKKESFPLTVTSAQKNPTAFYLCASSAIPGETQYFGPGTRLLVL.

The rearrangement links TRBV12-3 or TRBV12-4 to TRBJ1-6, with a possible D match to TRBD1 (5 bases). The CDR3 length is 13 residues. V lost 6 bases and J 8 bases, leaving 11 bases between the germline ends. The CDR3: CASRIGVDSPLHF. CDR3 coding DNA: TGTGCCAGCAGGATAGGGGTTGATTCACCCCTCCACTTT.

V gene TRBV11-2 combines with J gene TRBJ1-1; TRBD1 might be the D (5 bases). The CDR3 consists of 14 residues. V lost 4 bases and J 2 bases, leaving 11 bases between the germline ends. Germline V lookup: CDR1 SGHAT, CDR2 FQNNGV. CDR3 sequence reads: CASSSPGPNTEAFF. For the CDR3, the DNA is TGTGCCAGCAGCTCCCCGGGACCAAACACTGAAGCTTTCTTT. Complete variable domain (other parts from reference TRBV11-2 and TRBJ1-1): EAGVAQSPRYKIIEKRQSVAFWCNPISGHATLYWYQQILGQGPKLLIQFQNNGVVDDSQLPKDRFSAERLKGVDSTLKIQPAKLEDSAVYLCASSSPGPNTEAFFGQGTRLTVV.

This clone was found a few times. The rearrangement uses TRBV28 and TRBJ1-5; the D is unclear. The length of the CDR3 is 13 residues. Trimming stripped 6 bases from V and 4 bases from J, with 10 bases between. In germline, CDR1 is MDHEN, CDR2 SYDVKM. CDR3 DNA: TGTGCCAGCAGAGAAAGCCGAAATCAGCCCCAGCATTTT. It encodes CASRESRNQPQHF.

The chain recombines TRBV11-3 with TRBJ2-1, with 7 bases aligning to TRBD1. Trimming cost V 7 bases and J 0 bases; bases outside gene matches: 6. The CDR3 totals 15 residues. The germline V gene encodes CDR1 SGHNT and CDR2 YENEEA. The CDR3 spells CASTGGPSSYNEQFF. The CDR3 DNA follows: TGTGCCAGCACAGGGGGACCAAGCTCCTACAATGAGCAGTTCTTC.

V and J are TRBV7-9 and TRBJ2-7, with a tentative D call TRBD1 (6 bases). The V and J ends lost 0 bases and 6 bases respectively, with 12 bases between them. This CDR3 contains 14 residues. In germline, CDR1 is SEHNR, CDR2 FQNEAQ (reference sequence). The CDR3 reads CASSLALQGSEQYF. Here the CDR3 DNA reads TGTGCCAGCAGCTTAGCGCTTCAGGGGAGCGAGCAGTACTTC.

The CDR3 reads CATSDQAGYNEQFF. The CDR3 DNA is TGTGCCACCAGTGATCAGGCAGGGTACAATGAGCAGTTCTTC. The V and J genes are TRBV24-1 and TRBJ2-1; D might be TRBD1 (5 bases). The CDR3 covers 14 residues. V lost 3 bases and J lost 4, with 9 bases in between. Germline lookup yields CDR1 KGHDR and CDR2 SFDVKD.

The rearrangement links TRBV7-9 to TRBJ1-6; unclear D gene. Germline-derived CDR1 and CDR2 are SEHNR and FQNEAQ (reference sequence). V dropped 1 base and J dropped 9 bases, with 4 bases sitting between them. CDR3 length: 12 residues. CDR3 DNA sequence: TGTGCCAGCAGCTTAGAGGTTTCACCCCTCCACTTT. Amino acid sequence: CASSLEVSPLHF.

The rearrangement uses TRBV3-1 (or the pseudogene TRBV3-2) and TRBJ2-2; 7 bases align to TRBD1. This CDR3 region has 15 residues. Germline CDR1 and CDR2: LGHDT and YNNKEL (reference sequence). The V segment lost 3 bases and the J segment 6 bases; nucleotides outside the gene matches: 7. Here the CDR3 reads CASSQTGFNAGELFF. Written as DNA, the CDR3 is TGTGCCAGCAGCCAGACAGGGTTTAACGCCGGGGAGCTGTTTTTT.

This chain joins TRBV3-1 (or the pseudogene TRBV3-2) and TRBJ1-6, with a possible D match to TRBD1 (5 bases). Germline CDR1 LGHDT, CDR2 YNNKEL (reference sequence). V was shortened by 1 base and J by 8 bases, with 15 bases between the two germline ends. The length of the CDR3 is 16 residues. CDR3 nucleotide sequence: TGTGCCAGCAGCCAAGTCGTGGGGGGGTTGGATTCACCCCTCCACTTT. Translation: CASSQVVGGLDSPLHF.

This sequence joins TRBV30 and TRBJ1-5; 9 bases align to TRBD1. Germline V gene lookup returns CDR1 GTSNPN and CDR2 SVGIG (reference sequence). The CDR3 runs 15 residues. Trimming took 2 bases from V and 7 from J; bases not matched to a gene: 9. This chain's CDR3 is CAWSSEQGARQPQHF. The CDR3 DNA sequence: TGTGCCTGGAGTTCGGAACAGGGGGCACGGCAGCCCCAGCATTTT. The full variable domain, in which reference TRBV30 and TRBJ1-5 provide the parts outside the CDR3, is SQTIHQWPATLVQPVGSPLSLECTVEGTSNPNLYWYRQAAGRGLQLLFYSVGIGQISSEVPQNLSASRPQDRQFILSSKKLLLSDSGFYLCAWSSEQGARQPQHFGDGTRLSIL.

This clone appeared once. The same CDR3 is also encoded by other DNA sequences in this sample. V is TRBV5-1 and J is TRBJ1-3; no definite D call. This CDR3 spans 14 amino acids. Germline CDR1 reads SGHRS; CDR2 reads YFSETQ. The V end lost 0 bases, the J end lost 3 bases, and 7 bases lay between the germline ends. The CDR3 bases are TGCGCCAGCAGCTTGGCGGGGTATGGAAACACCATATATTTT. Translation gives CASSLAGYGNTIYF.

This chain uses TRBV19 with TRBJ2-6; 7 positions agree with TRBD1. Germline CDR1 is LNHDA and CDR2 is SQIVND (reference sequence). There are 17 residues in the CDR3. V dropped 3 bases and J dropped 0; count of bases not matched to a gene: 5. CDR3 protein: CASSIVRGSSGANVLTF. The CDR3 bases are TGTGCCAGTAGTATTGTCAGGGGGAGCTCTGGGGCCAACGTCCTGACTTTC.

CDR3 nucleotides: TGTGCCACCAGCAGTTCCGTTTACAGCGTAAACACTGAAGCTTTCTTT. This translates into CATSSSVYSVNTEAFF. This chain links TRBV15 with TRBJ1-1; D not resolved. The CDR3 runs to 16 residues. Germline CDR1 is LNHNV and CDR2 is YYDKDF (reference sequence). With 3 bases removed from V and 2 bases from J, the gap between germline ends came to 16 bases.

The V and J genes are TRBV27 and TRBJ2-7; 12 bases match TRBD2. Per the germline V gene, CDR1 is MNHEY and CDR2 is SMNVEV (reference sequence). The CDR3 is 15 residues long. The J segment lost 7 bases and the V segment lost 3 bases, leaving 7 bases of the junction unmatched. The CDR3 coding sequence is TGTGCCAGCAGTTTGTCGCTAGCGGGAGGGGGGGAGCAGTACTTC. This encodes CASSLSLAGGGEQYF.

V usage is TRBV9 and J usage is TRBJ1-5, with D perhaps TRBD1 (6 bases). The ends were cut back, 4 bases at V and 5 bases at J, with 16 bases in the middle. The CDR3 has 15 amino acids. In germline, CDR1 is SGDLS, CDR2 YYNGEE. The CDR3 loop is CASSSTGFPYQPQHF. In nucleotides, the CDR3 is TGTGCCAGCAGCTCTACAGGGTTCCCGTATCAGCCCCAGCATTTT.